These 6 T cell receptor beta chains were sequenced from one sample in a study of vaccination and CD4 T cells after COVID-19. Treatment given: 10-day PBMC culture with coronavirus spike peptide pools or control peptides (ViraFEST assay). The assay that was used to sequence DNA from cultured CD4+ T cells was the Oncomine TCR Beta short-read assay. One entry per CDR3 protein, called by TCRdb with MiXCR from the PCR reads. This repertoire shows around 26,000 distinct CDR3 sequences, about 50% found once; its top ten account for 28%. These receptors' antigens are unknown. Sample: CD4+ T cells from blood, cultured in vitro, taken before SARS-CoV-2 vaccination. Every receptor here comes from a human donor who received a COVID-19 vaccine.

J is TRBJ2-4 and V is TRBV2; a possible D gene is TRBD1 (5 bases). This CDR3 is built from 16 residues. Germline loops: CDR1 SNHLY, CDR2 FYNNEI. V was shortened by 1 base and J by 0 bases, with 10 bases between the two germline ends. The CDR3 region is CASSEEGWAAKNIQYF. CDR3 in DNA: TGTGCCAGCAGTGAAGAGGGGTGGGCAGCCAAAAACATTCAGTACTTC.

The table lists this clonotype with a few counts. The rearrangement joins TRBV6-1 to TRBJ1-2; a weak D match, TRBD1 (5 bases). CDR3 length: 12 residues. The germline CDR1 and CDR2 sequences are MNHNS and SASEGT. Between the trimmed V and J ends, which lost 4 bases and 10 bases, there was a span of 13 bases. For the CDR3, the DNA is TGTGCCAGCAGTGTATATGAGGGGACCTACACCTTC. It encodes CASSVYEGTYTF.

This clonotype has just a few counts. The chain combines TRBV12-3 or TRBV12-4 with TRBJ2-7; D may be TRBD2 (6 bases). Trimming stripped 5 bases from V and 4 bases from J, with 18 bases between. This CDR3 has 15 amino acids. The CDR3 DNA reads TGTGCCAGCAGTCCCCAACACGCGGGGCGATACGAGCAGTACTTC. Translation gives CASSPQHAGRYEQYF.

This clonotype has more than one count but fewer than ten. Germline and junction disagree at one end, which may indicate a read error. The chain links TRBV5-4 to TRBJ2-7, with 8 nucleotides matching TRBD2. The CDR3 loop spans 16 amino acids. Germline CDR1 is SGHNT and CDR2 is YYREEE (reference sequence). The CDR3 loop reads CASSTGPRGGSSEQYF. For the CDR3, the DNA is TGTGCCAGCAGCACTGGACCCCGGGGGGGCTCCTCCGAGCAGTACTTC.

This sequence joins TRBV7-9 and TRBJ2-3; D unresolved. The germline V gene has CDR1 SEHNR and CDR2 FQNEAQ (reference sequence). This CDR3 has 13 residues. Trimming cost V 2 bases and J 1 base, with 4 bases left between them. The CDR3 DNA sequence: TGTGCCAGCAGCTTATTAGGCACAGATACGCAGTATTTT. Residues: CASSLLGTDTQYF. Using reference TRBV7-9 and TRBJ2-3 for the parts outside the CDR3, the full variable domain is DTGVSQNPRHKITKRGQNVTFRCDPISEHNRLYWYRQTLGQGPEFLTYFQNEAQLEKSRLLSDRFSAERPKGSFSTLEIQRTEQGDSAMYLCASSLLGTDTQYFGPGTRLTVL.

The rearrangement uses TRBV5-1 and TRBJ1-2, with a possible D match to TRBD1 (6 bases). CDR1 and CDR2 (germline): SGHRS, YFSETQ. CDR3 length: 14 amino acids. V lost 5 bases, J lost 2 bases, and 13 bases lay in between. DNA for the CDR3: TGCGCCAGCAGACCCGGGACACCGAACTATGGCTACACCTTC. Its protein is CASRPGTPNYGYTF.